The entry below describes one T cell receptor beta chain. Profiled with immunoSEQ multiplex PCR; TCRdb holds only in-frame clones, not every one. This sample yields around 1,100,000 clones, of which approximately 80% are seen a single time; roughly 0.9% belongs to the top ten. Per the germline V gene, CDR1 is SGHRS and CDR2 is YFSETQ. V lost 5 bases to trimming and J lost 5 bases, with 9 bases between them. The CDR3 runs to 12 residues. The data derive from a study of shared clonotypes between healthy human individuals. This TCR was sampled from a man in his late teens or twenties in good health. Some clones in this sample may be carry-over from other donors' samples. The rearrangement links TRBV5-1 to TRBJ2-3; no definite D call. Sample: memory CD4+ T cells from PBMCs. Subset defined: CD45RA-negative fraction. CDR3 sequence: CASSRWGDTQYF. DNA of the CDR3: TGCGCCAGCAGTCGATGGGGAGATACGCAGTATTTT. Full variable domain (missing parts from reference TRBV5-1 and TRBJ2-3): KAGVTQTPRYLIKTRGQQVTLSCSPISGHRSVSWYQQTPGQGLQFLFEYFSETQRNKGNFPGRFSGRQFSNSRSEMNVSTLELGDSALYLCASSRWGDTQYFGPGTRLTVL.